One and the same sample provided the 32 T cell receptor beta chains below, sequenced in a study of Ad26.COV2.S vaccination and SARS-CoV-2 variants. Sequencing was performed with immunoSEQ multiplex PCR; in TCRdb, only in-frame clones are kept and a portion is missing. The sample holds approximately 150,000 clones, approximately 90% seen once. This sample comprised peripheral blood, obtained after recovery from COVID-19. Source of these receptors: a human donor who had recovered from COVID-19.

This clone was seen a handful of times. The chain recombines TRBV28 with TRBJ1-6, with unresolved D. CDR1 and CDR2 from the germline V gene are MDHEN and SYDVKM. CDR3 size: 13 residues. The V end was cut by 5 bases, the J end by 4 bases, with 6 bases between. The CDR3 loop is CASSQEYNSPLHF. CDR3 in DNA: TGTGCCAGCAGTCAAGAATATAATTCACCCCTCCACTTT.

The chain recombines TRBV7-2 with TRBJ2-4; tentative D call: TRBD2 (5 bases). The CDR3 runs to 16 residues. Per the germline V gene, CDR1 is SGHTA and CDR2 is FQGNSA. With 1 base removed from V and 0 bases from J, the gap between germline ends came to 10 bases. CDR3 coding DNA: TGTGCCAGCAGCTTAGAGGCAGGACTAGCCAAAAACATTCAGTACTTC. Its translation: CASSLEAGLAKNIQYF. Supplemented by reference TRBV7-2 and TRBJ2-4, the full variable domain reads GAGVSQSPSNKVTEKGKDVELRCDPISGHTALYWYRQSLGQGLEFLIYFQGNSAPDKSGLPSDRFSAERTGGSVSTLTIQRTQQEDSAVYLCASSLEAGLAKNIQYFGAGTRLSVL.

V is TRBV28 and J is TRBJ2-7, with 7 bases matching TRBD2. J lost 6 bases, V lost 4 bases, and 6 bases had no gene match. Germline CDR1 is MDHEN and CDR2 is SYDVKM. There are 13 residues in the CDR3. This CDR3 reads CASSSGGFGEQYF. CDR3 DNA: TGTGCCAGCAGTTCCGGGGGGTTCGGCGAGCAGTACTTC.

V is TRBV4-1 and J is TRBJ1-4; TRBD1 matches at 9 bases. The CDR3 runs to 15 residues. The V and J ends lost 3 bases and 2 bases, in that order; junction bases with no gene match: 1. Germline CDR1 is MGHRA and CDR2 is YSYEKL. The CDR3 DNA reads as TGCGCCAGCAGCCACACAGGGGGCACTAATGAAAAACTGTTTTTT. Its protein is CASSHTGGTNEKLFF.

As regards this clone: This sample includes further DNA sequences coding for the same CDR3. The chain links TRBV4-3 to TRBJ1-2; D possibly corresponds to TRBD1 (6 bases). V was trimmed by 0 bases and J by 2 bases, leaving 7 bases between them. CDR3 size: 14 residues. Germline-derived CDR1 and CDR2 are LGHNA and YSLEER. The CDR3: CASSQEQGNYGYTF. DNA of the CDR3: TGCGCCAGCAGCCAAGAACAGGGAAACTATGGCTACACCTTC.

This rearrangement joins TRBV6-5 to TRBJ1-6; D not certain. V shed 6 bases and J shed 7 bases, with 13 bases lying between them. Germline V lookup: CDR1 MNHEY, CDR2 SVGAGI. CDR3 length: 14 amino acids. CDR3 nucleotides: TGTGCCAGCAGCCCAATACGGGTAAATTCACCCCTCCACTTT. It yields the protein CASSPIRVNSPLHF.

The chain has TRBV5-1 and TRBJ1-1; D is unresolved. V lost 0 bases and J 1 base, leaving 7 bases between the germline ends. CDR3 length: 14 residues. Germline V CDR1 and CDR2: SGHRS, YFSETQ. The CDR3 nucleotides read TGCGCCAGCAGCTTGGGGACCACGAACACTGAAGCTTTCTTT. This codes for CASSLGTTNTEAFF.

The chain carries TRBV5-5 and TRBJ2-3, with D tentatively TRBD2 (7 bases). V lost 3 bases and J lost 1, with 15 bases in between. The CDR3 extends over 16 amino acids. Looked up from germline, CDR1 is SGHKS and CDR2 is YYEKEE (reference sequence). CDR3 in amino acids: CASSWEGERGTDTQYF. CDR3 sequence (DNA): TGTGCCAGCAGCTGGGAGGGGGAGCGGGGCACAGATACGCAGTATTTT.

The rearrangement joins TRBV28 to TRBJ1-1; D gene uncertain. The CDR3 length is 13 residues. Germline CDR1 reads MDHEN; CDR2 reads SYDVKM. The V and J ends lost 2 bases and 1 base respectively, with 5 bases between them. This chain's CDR3 is CASSLRGNTEAFF. The CDR3 nucleotides are TGTGCCAGCAGTTTAAGAGGGAACACTGAAGCTTTCTTT.

The rearrangement uses TRBV6-6 and TRBJ2-7; 10 positions match TRBD1. The V gene's germline CDR1 is MNHNY and CDR2 SVGAGI (reference sequence). V shed 6 bases and J 6 bases; nucleotides not matched to a gene: 11. The CDR3 consists of 15 residues. The CDR3 reads CASSSNRDRGSEQYF. The CDR3 nucleotides read TGTGCCAGCAGCTCCAACCGGGACAGGGGATCCGAGCAGTACTTC.

The rearrangement links TRBV20-1 to TRBJ1-2; D is unresolved. V was shortened by 0 bases and J by 7 bases, with 3 bases between the two germline ends. Germline CDR1 DFQATT, CDR2 SNEGSKA (reference sequence). CDR3 length: 10 residues. This CDR3 is CSARDAGYTF. Written as DNA, the CDR3 is TGCAGTGCTAGAGATGCTGGCTACACCTTC.

The chain employs TRBV10-2 and TRBJ2-2; D is unclear. The germline V gene encodes CDR1 WSHSY and CDR2 SAAADI. The CDR3 loop spans 13 amino acids. Trimming took 7 bases from V and 6 from J, leaving 12 bases between them. The CDR3 spells CASTPRGAGELFF. As DNA, the CDR3 is TGCGCCAGCACCCCTAGAGGAGCCGGGGAGCTGTTTTTT.

The genes are TRBV28 and TRBJ2-1; 9 positions match TRBD2. The V gene end was trimmed by 5 bases and the J gene end by 4 bases; junction bases not matched to a gene: 15. Germline V lookup: CDR1 MDHEN, CDR2 SYDVKM. The CDR3 is 18 residues long. CDR3 region: CASSPRRAAGGLYNEQFF. CDR3 nucleotide sequence: TGTGCCAGCAGTCCCCGCCGGGCAGCGGGGGGTCTTTACAATGAGCAGTTCTTC.

V gene TRBV29-1 combines with J gene TRBJ2-7, with D perhaps matching TRBD1 or TRBD2 (5 bases each). The V and J ends lost 4 bases and 6 bases respectively, with 10 bases between them. Looked up from germline, CDR1 is SQVTM and CDR2 is ANQGSEA. The CDR3 loop spans 11 amino acids. The CDR3 sequence is CSVGGAGEQYF. CDR3 in DNA: TGCAGCGTTGGAGGGGCGGGCGAGCAGTACTTC.

The chain uses TRBV30 and TRBJ1-5; D gene uncertain. CDR1 GTSNPN and CDR2 SVGIG come from the germline V gene (reference sequence). There are 14 residues in the CDR3. Deletions cut 2 bases from V and 2 bases from J, with 10 bases between. The CDR3 DNA reads TGTGCCTGGAGTAAAGGTCAGGGCAATCAGCCCCAGCATTTT. Its protein product is CAWSKGQGNQPQHF.

The genes are TRBV9 and TRBJ2-2; D is possibly TRBD1 or TRBD2 (5 bases each). This CDR3 comprises 17 residues. V dropped 3 bases and J dropped 4 bases, with 19 bases sitting between them. Germline V gene data show CDR1 as SGDLS and CDR2 as YYNGEE. CDR3 DNA sequence: TGTGCCAGCAGCGCCACAATGGGGGTACGTGGCACCGGGGAGCTGTTTTTT. This codes for CASSATMGVRGTGELFF.

V is TRBV28 and J is TRBJ1-3; 7 nucleotides agree with TRBD1. The CDR3 consists of 16 residues. CDR1 MDHEN and CDR2 SYDVKM come from the germline V gene. The trim removed 5 bases at V and 7 bases at J, leaving 14 bases unmatched. CDR3 loop: CASSPSGRGSENTIYF. As DNA, the CDR3 is TGTGCCAGCAGTCCCTCCGGCAGGGGGTCGGAGAACACCATATATTTT. The full variable domain, rest sourced from reference TRBV28 and TRBJ1-3, is DVKVTQSSRYLVKRTGEKVFLECVQDMDHENMFWYRQDPGLGLRLIYFSYDVKMKEKGDIPEGYSVSREKKERFSLILESASTNQTSMYLCASSPSGRGSENTIYFGEGSWLTVV.

V and J are TRBV5-1 and TRBJ2-3, with TRBD1 matching over 10 bases. The CDR3 contains 17 residues. The germline V gene has CDR1 SGHRS and CDR2 YFSETQ. V dropped 4 bases and J dropped 1; count of bases not matched to a gene: 9. The CDR3: CASSHYGTGDGTDTQYF. Here the CDR3 DNA reads TGCGCCAGCAGCCATTACGGGACAGGGGACGGCACAGATACGCAGTATTTT.

The genes are TRBV7-6 and TRBJ2-7; D unresolved. This CDR3 is 12 amino acids long. V was shortened by 5 bases and J by 6 bases, with 11 bases between the two germline ends. Germline V gene data show CDR1 as SGHVS and CDR2 as FNYEAQ. The CDR3 DNA is TGTGCCAGCAGCCTTACCTCTACCGAGCAGTACTTC. Residues: CASSLTSTEQYF.

The chain uses TRBV7-9 and TRBJ2-5; no definite D call. V lost 1 base and J 2 bases, leaving 11 bases between the germline ends. Per germline, CDR1 SEHNR and CDR2 FQNEAQ (reference sequence). This CDR3 comprises 15 residues. In DNA, the CDR3 is TGTGCCAGCAGCTTAGAGCAGGACCCACAAGAGACCCAGTACTTC. This translates into CASSLEQDPQETQYF.

J is TRBJ2-1 and V is TRBV6-5, with no clear D. Germline V gene data show CDR1 as MNHEY and CDR2 as SVGAGI. The CDR3 extends over 15 amino acids. Deletions cut 6 bases from V and 5 bases from J, with 17 bases between. The CDR3 loop is CASSLGPGPNNEQFF. DNA of the CDR3: TGTGCCAGCAGCCTCGGCCCCGGCCCCAACAATGAGCAGTTCTTC.

This chain joins TRBV7-2 and TRBJ2-1, with a weak D call TRBD2 (7 bases). V was clipped by 4 bases and J by 7 bases, with 17 bases between them. Per germline, CDR1 SGHTA and CDR2 FQGNSA. This CDR3 is 15 amino acids long. CDR3: CASSWDSGGGNEQFF. As DNA, the CDR3 is TGTGCCAGCAGCTGGGATTCGGGGGGCGGTAATGAGCAGTTCTTC. The full variable domain, completed using reference TRBV7-2 and TRBJ2-1, is GAGVSQSPSNKVTEKGKDVELRCDPISGHTALYWYRQSLGQGLEFLIYFQGNSAPDKSGLPSDRFSAERTGGSVSTLTIQRTQQEDSAVYLCASSWDSGGGNEQFFGPGTRLTVL.

The chain joins TRBV4-1 to TRBJ1-1; TRBD1 is a possible D gene (5 bases). Germline V gene sequence: CDR1 MGHRA, CDR2 YSYEKL. V lost 0 bases, J lost 1 base, and 9 bases lay in between. This CDR3 region has 15 residues. CDR3 in amino acids: CASSQEGTPNTEAFF. In DNA, the CDR3 is TGCGCCAGCAGCCAAGAAGGGACTCCGAACACTGAAGCTTTCTTT.

The chain uses TRBV18 and TRBJ1-1; 10 bases match TRBD1. This CDR3 is 14 amino acids long. Unmatched junction bases numbered 4, after V lost 1 base and J lost 8 bases. Germline V gives CDR1 KGHSH, CDR2 LQKENI. For the CDR3, the DNA is TGTGCCAGCTCACCACGGGACAGGGGCCCCGAAGCTTTCTTT. The encoded protein is CASSPRDRGPEAFF.

CDR3 DNA sequence: TGCAGCGTGCGCAGGGGGCAGGGCTACACCTTC. This translates into CSVRRGQGYTF. The chain uses TRBV29-1 and TRBJ1-2, with 8 bases fitting TRBD1. The CDR3 is made up of 11 amino acids. The J segment lost 8 bases and the V segment lost 6 bases, leaving 5 bases of the junction unmatched. Germline assignment: CDR1 SQVTM and CDR2 ANQGSEA. Using reference TRBV29-1 and TRBJ1-2 for the parts outside the CDR3, the full variable domain is SAVISQKPSRDICQRGTSLTIQCQVDSQVTMMFWYRQQPGQSLTLIATANQGSEATYESGFVIDKFPISRPNLTFSTLTVSNMSPEDSSIYLCSVRRGQGYTFGSGTRLTVV.

The rearrangement links TRBV5-1 to TRBJ2-2; 11 bases fit TRBD1. V lost 6 bases to trimming and J lost 7 bases; unmatched junction nucleotides: 8. CDR3 length: 15 residues. Germline V gives CDR1 SGHRS, CDR2 YFSETQ. CDR3 in amino acids: CASTELGQGDGELFF. The CDR3 coding sequence is TGCGCCAGCACCGAATTGGGACAGGGGGACGGGGAGCTGTTTTTT. Full variable domain (outside the CDR3, taken from reference TRBV5-1 and TRBJ2-2): KAGVTQTPRYLIKTRGQQVTLSCSPISGHRSVSWYQQTPGQGLQFLFEYFSETQRNKGNFPGRFSGRQFSNSRSEMNVSTLELGDSALYLCASTELGQGDGELFFGEGSRLTVL.

The gene calls are TRBV6-5 and TRBJ1-1; D call uncertain. The V gene lost 0 bases and the J gene lost 1 base, with 3 bases spanning the gap. Germline CDR1 MNHEY, CDR2 SVGAGI. There are 13 residues in the CDR3. The DNA of the CDR3 is TGTGCCAGCAGTTACTCGAGGAACACTGAAGCTTTCTTT. This codes for CASSYSRNTEAFF.

V and J are TRBV10-3 and TRBJ1-2, with a weak D call TRBD1 (6 bases). Trimming took 7 bases from V and 4 from J, leaving 19 bases between them. Germline V gene data show CDR1 as ENHRY and CDR2 as SYGVKD. The CDR3 totals 15 residues. The CDR3 DNA reads as TGTGCCATCACCACAATACAGGGCCGGGGCTATGGCTACACCTTC. Protein: CAITTIQGRGYGYTF.

The gene calls are TRBV7-8 and TRBJ1-2; D unresolved. Between the trimmed V and J ends, which lost 1 base and 4 bases, there was a span of 7 bases. The CDR3 is made up of 13 amino acids. The germline CDR1 and CDR2 sequences are SGHVS and FQNEAQ. The CDR3 nucleotides are TGTGCCAGCAGCTTAGGGCACTCCTATGGCTACACCTTC. As protein: CASSLGHSYGYTF. Filled out from reference TRBV7-8 and TRBJ1-2, the complete variable domain reads GAGVSQSPRYKVAKRGQDVALRCDPISGHVSLFWYQQALGQGPEFLTYFQNEAQLDKSGLPSDRFFAERPEGSVSTLKIQRTQQEDSAVYLCASSLGHSYGYTFGSGTRLTVV.

The chain carries TRBV5-6 and TRBJ1-2; 7 positions agree with TRBD1. Germline values: CDR1 SGHDT, CDR2 YYEEEE. This CDR3 contains 15 residues. Losses at the gene ends were 4 bases for V and 8 bases for J; bases not matched to a gene: 14. Here the CDR3 DNA reads TGTGCCAGCAGCAGCACAGACAGGGCGGTCGGAGGCTACACCTTC. It yields the protein CASSSTDRAVGGYTF.

The chain employs TRBV28 and TRBJ2-5, with 8 bases fitting TRBD2. The CDR3 contains 19 residues. Looked up from germline, CDR1 is MDHEN and CDR2 is SYDVKM. The junction had 19 bases not matched to a gene; V was cut back by 3 bases and J by 4 bases. The CDR3 protein is CASSFKPAPAGDLRETQYF. As DNA, the CDR3 is TGTGCCAGCAGTTTTAAGCCCGCTCCAGCGGGGGATCTCCGAGAGACCCAGTACTTC.

Comments on this clone: Other DNA sequences from this sample encode an identical CDR3 as well. The V and J genes are TRBV19 and TRBJ1-5; no definite D call. V shed 3 bases and J shed 7 bases, with 7 bases lying between them. There are 12 residues in the CDR3. Germline-derived CDR1 and CDR2 are LNHDA and SQIVND (reference sequence). The CDR3 DNA is TGTGCCAGTAGTATCTCTGACCAGCCCCAGCATTTT. This encodes CASSISDQPQHF.